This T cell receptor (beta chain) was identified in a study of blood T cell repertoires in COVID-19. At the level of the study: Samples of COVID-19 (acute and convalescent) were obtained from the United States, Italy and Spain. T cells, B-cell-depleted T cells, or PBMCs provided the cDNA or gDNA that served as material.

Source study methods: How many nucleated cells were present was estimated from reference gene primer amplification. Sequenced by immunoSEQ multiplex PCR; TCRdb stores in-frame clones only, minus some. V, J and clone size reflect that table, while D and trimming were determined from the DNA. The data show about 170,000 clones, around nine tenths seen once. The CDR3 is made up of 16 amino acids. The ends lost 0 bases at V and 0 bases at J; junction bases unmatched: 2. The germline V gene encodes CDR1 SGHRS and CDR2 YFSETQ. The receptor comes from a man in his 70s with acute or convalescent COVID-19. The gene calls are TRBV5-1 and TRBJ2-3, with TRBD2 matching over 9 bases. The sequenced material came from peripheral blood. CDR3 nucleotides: TGCGCCAGCAGCTTGGGACTAGCGGCTAGCACAGATACGCAGTATTTT. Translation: CASSLGLAASTDTQYF.